This T cell receptor beta chain emerged from a study of blood T cell repertoires in COVID-19. The overall study: From T cells, B-cell-depleted T cells, or PBMCs came the material, which was cDNA or gDNA.

Assay: immunoSEQ multiplex PCR; the TCRdb copy retains only in-frame clones and omits some. The top ten hold roughly 9% of the sample, which has fewer than 200,000 clones, about 90% seen once. Across 24 US areas, participants ranged in age from about 18 to 90 years. Cohort allocation depended upon clinical history that participants reported. Recovered status applied to Cohort 3 donors who had two consecutive negative PCRs. It also applied to those with clearance or with symptom resolution. The germline V gene has CDR1 SGHVS and CDR2 FQNEAQ. The CDR3 is made up of 17 amino acids. The V gene lost 1 base and the J gene lost 7 bases, with 20 bases spanning the gap.

The gene calls are TRBV7-8 and TRBJ2-1; tentatively, D is TRBD2 (6 bases). The sequenced sample consisted of PBMCs or T cells enriched from blood (not recorded which). The clonotype originates from a woman younger than 30 who had recovered from COVID-19. The CDR3 spells CASSLGFYGEVLNEQFF. The CDR3 coding sequence is TGTGCCAGCAGCTTAGGATTTTATGGGGAGGTATTGAATGAGCAGTTCTTC.